A single sample gave rise to the 30 T cell receptor beta chains below, sequenced in a study of pediatric ulcerative colitis. One to two pinch biopsies were taken from the rectum during colonoscopy. Assay used: immunoSEQ multiplex PCR; TCRdb lists only in-frame clones, some missing. The sample consists of tens of thousands of clones, 60% to 85% of them appearing once. The specimen was gut tissue. The receptors were gathered from a girl aged 10-17 years with moderate ulcerative colitis.

This chain joins TRBV18 and TRBJ2-7, with D tentatively TRBD1 or TRBD2 (5 bases each). CDR1 and CDR2 (germline): KGHSH, LQKENI. V was clipped by 2 bases and J by 9 bases, with 14 bases between them. This CDR3 region has 13 residues. The CDR3 DNA is TGTGCCAGCTCACCAGACTTTGGGGGTTTGCAGTACTTC. It encodes CASSPDFGGLQYF.

The rearrangement links TRBV5-1 to TRBJ1-1; D gene ambiguous. This CDR3 comprises 16 residues. In germline, CDR1 is SGHRS, CDR2 YFSETQ. Trimming shortened V by 0 bases and J by 4 bases, and 16 bases separated the two germline ends. This chain's CDR3 is CASSLGSLQLGTEAFF. In DNA form, the CDR3 reads TGCGCCAGCAGCTTGGGGTCCCTACAGTTGGGCACTGAAGCTTTCTTT.

J is TRBJ1-1 and V is TRBV9; D unresolved. The CDR3 runs to 14 residues. Trimming stripped 4 bases from V and 8 bases from J, with 18 bases between. CDR1 and CDR2 from the germline V gene are SGDLS and YYNGEE. Here the CDR3 reads CASSPPFGLDEAFF. For the CDR3, the DNA is TGTGCCAGCAGCCCCCCTTTCGGGCTCGACGAAGCTTTCTTT.

The chain carries TRBV5-8 and TRBJ1-2; D is possibly TRBD1 (6 bases). CDR1 SGHTS and CDR2 YDEGEE come from the germline V gene. The CDR3 runs 14 residues. V was clipped by 0 bases and J by 7 bases, with 13 bases between them. This CDR3 is CASSLDGRGSGYTF. In nucleotides, the CDR3 is TGTGCCAGCAGCTTGGACGGCAGGGGATCTGGCTACACCTTC.

The chain uses TRBV20-1 and TRBJ2-5, with D tentatively TRBD1 (6 bases). CDR3 length: 11 amino acids. Germline V gene data show CDR1 as DFQATT and CDR2 as SNEGSKA (reference sequence). CDR3 sequence reads: CGGQHQETQYF. CDR3 sequence (DNA): TGCGGCGGACAGCATCAAGAGACCCAGTACTTC.

The chain couples TRBV6-5 to TRBJ1-1; 9 bases are a match to TRBD1. CDR1 is MNHEY and CDR2 is SVGAGI in the germline V gene. CDR3 size: 15 residues. Trimming at V came to 7 bases and at J to 5 bases, leaving 11 bases not matched to a gene. The DNA of the CDR3 is TGTGCCAGCACCCCCGGGACAGGGAGAGGTACTGAAGCTTTCTTT. Encoded protein: CASTPGTGRGTEAFF.

The chain joins TRBV6-1 to TRBJ2-5; possible D gene TRBD2, 5 bases. Trimming removed 2 bases from V and 5 bases from J, with 15 bases in between. CDR1 MNHNS and CDR2 SASEGT come from the germline V gene. CDR3 length: 15 amino acids. CDR3 DNA: TGTGCCAGCAGTGAACCAGGACTCCGTGACGAGACCCAGTACTTC. Its protein product is CASSEPGLRDETQYF.

The rearrangement links TRBV19 to TRBJ1-2; no definite D call. The CDR3 covers 11 residues. V lost 3 bases and J 6 bases, leaving 5 bases between the germline ends. Germline CDR1 reads LNHDA; CDR2 reads SQIVND (reference sequence). The chain's CDR3 is CASSIQDGYTF. CDR3 DNA: TGTGCCAGTAGTATCCAGGATGGCTACACCTTC.

The rearrangement uses TRBV28 and TRBJ1-1; D ambiguous. The ends were cut back, 7 bases at V and 3 bases at J, with 12 bases in the middle. The CDR3 sequence is 13 residues long. Germline CDR1 is MDHEN and CDR2 is SYDVKM. The CDR3 loop reads CASTPGIYTEAFF. The CDR3 region has the DNA TGTGCCAGCACGCCCGGGATCTACACTGAAGCTTTCTTT.

This chain joins TRBV6-6 and TRBJ2-4; TRBD1 agrees at 8 bases. CDR3 length: 15 residues. Trimming cost V 6 bases and J 1 base; bases outside gene matches: 5. CDR1 is MNHNY and CDR2 is SVGAGI in the germline V gene (reference sequence). CDR3 sequence (DNA): TGTGCCAGCAGGGTGGACAGGGCGGCCAAAAACATTCAGTACTTC. This sequence encodes CASRVDRAAKNIQYF.

The chain couples TRBV7-6 to TRBJ2-1; a possible D gene is TRBD1 (6 bases). Deletions cut 9 bases from V and 7 bases from J, with 22 bases between. The germline V gene has CDR1 SGHVS and CDR2 FNYEAQ. This CDR3 has 15 amino acids. CDR3 sequence reads: CASSPTVGAKNEQFF. Here the CDR3 DNA reads TGTGCCAGTAGCCCTACGGTGGGGGCCAAGAATGAGCAGTTCTTC.

V gene TRBV6-1 combines with J gene TRBJ1-2; D uncertain. The CDR3 extends over 13 amino acids. Germline-derived CDR1 and CDR2 are MNHNS and SASEGT. Trimming removed 11 bases at V and 2 bases at J, with 15 bases between. The CDR3 DNA is TGTGCCTCTCGGGTAGGGAAAAACTATGGCTACACCTTC. This gives the protein CASRVGKNYGYTF.

The V and J genes are TRBV5-6 and TRBJ2-5; TRBD2 might be the D (5 bases). There are 14 residues in the CDR3. With 3 bases removed from V and 5 bases from J, the gap between germline ends came to 14 bases. Germline assignment: CDR1 SGHDT and CDR2 YYEEEE. DNA of the CDR3: TGTGCCAGCAGCTCGGCGGGCGGTGGGGAGACCCAGTACTTC. Translated: CASSSAGGGETQYF.

V gene TRBV27 combines with J gene TRBJ2-5; D is ambiguous. Germline V lookup: CDR1 MNHEY, CDR2 SMNVEV (reference sequence). V lost 3 bases to trimming and J lost 1 base, with 9 bases between them. The CDR3 length is 14 residues. As DNA, the CDR3 is TGTGCCAGCAGTTTTTCCTGGCTCCAAGAGACCCAGTACTTC. Translated, it gives CASSFSWLQETQYF.

This chain connects TRBV9 to TRBJ2-3; 11 bases are a match to TRBD2. Losses at the gene ends were 5 bases for V and 13 bases for J; bases not matched to a gene: 12. This CDR3 comprises 14 residues. CDR1 is SGDLS, CDR2 YYNGEE, per germline. DNA of the CDR3: TGTGCCAGCAGTGCTGAATCTAGCGGGAGGAGAAAGTATTTT. The encoded protein is CASSAESSGRRKYF.

Only a few counts were recorded for this clone. This sequence joins TRBV27 and TRBJ1-2, with D possibly TRBD1 on 6 matching bases. CDR1 MNHEY and CDR2 SMNVEV come from the germline V gene (reference sequence). V lost 4 bases to trimming and J lost 7 bases, with 19 bases between them. This CDR3 has 15 amino acids. CDR3 nucleotides: TGTGCCAGCAGTTATGCGGGGGCCCCACGGGGTGGCTACACCTTC. This gives the protein CASSYAGAPRGGYTF.

Concerning this clone itself: At one end, the junction sequence differs from germline, possibly due to a read error. The chain couples TRBV6-5 to TRBJ2-7; 8 positions agree with TRBD2. Per the germline V gene, CDR1 is MNHEY and CDR2 is SVGAGI. The CDR3 totals 16 residues. CDR3 nucleotide sequence: TGTGCCAGCACTTACGAGCAGCGGGAGTTGGTGTACGAGCAGTACTTC. It yields the protein CASTYEQRELVYEQYF.

This clone showed up just a few times. The chain recombines TRBV2 with TRBJ2-5; D not certain. The V gene's germline CDR1 is SNHLY and CDR2 FYNNEI. The CDR3 consists of 11 residues. The V and J ends lost 11 bases and 3 bases respectively, with 10 bases between them. CDR3 sequence reads: CASALKETQYF. In DNA, the CDR3 is TGTGCCTCGGCCCTAAAAGAGACCCAGTACTTC.

The genes are TRBV30 and TRBJ2-3; TRBD2 might be the D (6 bases). The CDR3 is 14 amino acids. V lost 1 base to trimming and J lost 0 bases, with 8 bases between them. CDR1 and CDR2 (germline): GTSNPN, SVGIG (reference sequence). The CDR3 spells CAWSGGLSTDTQYF. The CDR3 DNA is TGTGCCTGGAGTGGGGGACTCAGCACAGATACGCAGTATTTT. Variable domain in full (rest from reference TRBV30 and TRBJ2-3): SQTIHQWPATLVQPVGSPLSLECTVEGTSNPNLYWYRQAAGRGLQLLFYSVGIGQISSEVPQNLSASRPQDRQFILSSKKLLLSDSGFYLCAWSGGLSTDTQYFGPGTRLTVL.

Worth noting for this clone: A junction end diverges from the germline sequence, so it may reflect a read error. The chain is built from TRBV29-1 and TRBJ1-2; D uncertain. CDR1 is SQVTM, CDR2 ANQGSEA, per germline. CDR3 size: 9 residues. CDR3 sequence (DNA): TGTGTATCGTCTCCTGGCTACACCTTC. This codes for CVSSPGYTF.

This clone came up a few times. The chain carries TRBV13 and TRBJ2-1, with 9 bases matching TRBD1. The CDR3 totals 18 residues. V gave up 5 bases and J gave up 0 bases; unmatched junction bases: 11. Germline assignment: CDR1 PRHDT and CDR2 FYEKMQ (reference sequence). The CDR3 spells CASSPRTGVTFSYNEQFF. CDR3 nucleotides: TGTGCCAGCAGCCCAAGGACAGGGGTTACTTTCTCCTACAATGAGCAGTTCTTC.

The chain joins TRBV7-9 to TRBJ1-1; weak D call: TRBD1 (5 bases). This CDR3 is 15 amino acids long. Trimming stripped 4 bases from V and 2 bases from J, with 14 bases between. Germline V gives CDR1 SEHNR, CDR2 FQNEAQ (reference sequence). DNA for the CDR3: TGTGCCAGCAGCTCCCTCCAGGGATTCAACACTGAAGCTTTCTTT. It is translated as CASSSLQGFNTEAFF.

This clone was counted between two and nine times. V gene TRBV5-1 combines with J gene TRBJ2-1; D not certain. CDR3 length: 11 residues. The V gene lost 5 bases and the J gene lost 4 bases, with 4 bases spanning the gap. CDR1 SGHRS and CDR2 YFSETQ come from the germline V gene. CDR3 nucleotides: TGCGCCAGCAGACTATACAATGAGCAGTTCTTC. Protein: CASRLYNEQFF.

This chain links TRBV5-6 with TRBJ1-5; D remains unclear. V was trimmed by 0 bases and J by 3 bases, leaving 13 bases between them. This CDR3 has 16 amino acids. Germline CDR1 and CDR2: SGHDT and YYEEEE. The CDR3 sequence: CASSLGGGLNNQPQHF. CDR3 nucleotide sequence: TGTGCCAGCAGCTTGGGGGGTGGACTGAACAATCAGCCCCAGCATTTT. Full variable domain (missing parts from reference TRBV5-6 and TRBJ1-5): DAGVTQSPTHLIKTRGQQVTLRCSPKSGHDTVSWYQQALGQGPQFIFQYYEEEERQRGNFPDRFSGHQFPNYSSELNVNALLLGDSALYLCASSLGGGLNNQPQHFGDGTRLSIL.

The rearrangement joins TRBV4-2 to TRBJ2-1; 9 bases are shared with TRBD1. The junction had 3 bases not matched to a gene; V was cut back by 0 bases and J by 6 bases. CDR1 is LGHNA, CDR2 YNFKEQ, per germline. The CDR3 covers 15 residues. The CDR3 here is CASSQEGTGFNEQFF. As DNA, the CDR3 is TGTGCCAGCAGCCAAGAGGGGACAGGGTTCAATGAGCAGTTCTTC.

The rearrangement uses TRBV28 and TRBJ1-2, with TRBD1 as a possible D gene (6 bases). The germline V gene has CDR1 MDHEN and CDR2 SYDVKM. Trimming removed 4 bases from V and 7 bases from J, with 25 bases in between. This CDR3 comprises 17 residues. In nucleotides, the CDR3 is TGTGCCAGCAGTTCTATCCGCCAGGGGACTTTGAGAGGTGGCTACACCTTC. This gives the protein CASSSIRQGTLRGGYTF.

This chain uses TRBV28 with TRBJ1-3; a weak D match, TRBD1 (6 bases). V was pared by 2 bases and J by 3 bases, with 14 bases between. The CDR3 runs 16 residues. The germline V gene has CDR1 MDHEN and CDR2 SYDVKM. CDR3 loop: CASSLADRAFGNTIYF. The CDR3 DNA is TGTGCCAGCAGTTTAGCGGACAGAGCTTTTGGAAACACCATATATTTT.

The genes are TRBV28 and TRBJ2-3, with 9 bases that match TRBD2. The junction had 15 bases not matched to a gene; V was cut back by 4 bases and J by 1 base. The germline V gene encodes CDR1 MDHEN and CDR2 SYDVKM. CDR3 length: 19 residues. The CDR3 region has the DNA TGTGCCAGCAGTTACTCCGGGGCGGGAGGGGATATCGGCACAGATACGCAGTATTTT. Its translation: CASSYSGAGGDIGTDTQYF.

The chain recombines TRBV5-1 with TRBJ2-3; D gene unclear. The CDR3 has 15 amino acids. Trimming cost V 0 bases and J 0 bases, with 8 bases left between them. The germline V gene encodes CDR1 SGHRS and CDR2 YFSETQ. CDR3 nucleotide sequence: TGCGCCAGCAGCTTGGTTAGACGGAGCACAGATACGCAGTATTTT. Encoded protein: CASSLVRRSTDTQYF.

This rearrangement joins TRBV5-8 to TRBJ2-1, with 9 bases fitting TRBD1. V dropped 4 bases and J dropped 4; count of bases not matched to a gene: 18. Germline CDR1 SGHTS, CDR2 YDEGEE. This CDR3 has 19 amino acids. The CDR3 region has the DNA TGTGCCAGCAGCCCGACTCGGGTCGGGTTGACAGGGGGATACAATGAGCAGTTCTTC. Translated, it gives CASSPTRVGLTGGYNEQFF.